This is a list of T cell receptor beta chains from one sample in a study of cytomegalovirus exposure and HLA in healthy donors. Generated by immunoSEQ multiplex PCR, the TCRdb table keeps only in-frame clones and is missing some. The table shows 150,000 to 200,000 clones, with about four fifths occurring only once. Input material: PBMCs. Receptors originate from a woman aged 40 to 50 in good health and CMV-seronegative. Each CDR3 is given with its conserved first and last residue.

J | V | CDR3
TRBJ1-5 | TRBV21-1 | CASSKGGTGKLNQPQHF
TRBJ2-5 | TRBV11-3 | CASSKGVQETQYF
TRBJ2-1 | TRBV9 | CASSVVPSGPSYNEQFF
TRBJ2-2 | TRBV7-2 | CASSPDIRLTGELFF
TRBJ1-1 | TRBV18 | CASSPTGGAEAFF
TRBJ1-6 | TRBV19 | CASSPGQINSPLHF
NA | TRBV18 | CASSPPISASGPSEQYF
TRBJ2-5 | TRBV9 | CASSWRAEQETQYF
TRBJ1-1 | TRBV29-1 | CSVVVSYGTEAFF
TRBJ1-1 | TRBV27 | CASSFAPGRRNTEAFF
TRBJ1-1 | TRBV5-6 | CASSLAGNTEAFF
TRBJ1-4 | TRBV30 | CAWSVRRGKTVF